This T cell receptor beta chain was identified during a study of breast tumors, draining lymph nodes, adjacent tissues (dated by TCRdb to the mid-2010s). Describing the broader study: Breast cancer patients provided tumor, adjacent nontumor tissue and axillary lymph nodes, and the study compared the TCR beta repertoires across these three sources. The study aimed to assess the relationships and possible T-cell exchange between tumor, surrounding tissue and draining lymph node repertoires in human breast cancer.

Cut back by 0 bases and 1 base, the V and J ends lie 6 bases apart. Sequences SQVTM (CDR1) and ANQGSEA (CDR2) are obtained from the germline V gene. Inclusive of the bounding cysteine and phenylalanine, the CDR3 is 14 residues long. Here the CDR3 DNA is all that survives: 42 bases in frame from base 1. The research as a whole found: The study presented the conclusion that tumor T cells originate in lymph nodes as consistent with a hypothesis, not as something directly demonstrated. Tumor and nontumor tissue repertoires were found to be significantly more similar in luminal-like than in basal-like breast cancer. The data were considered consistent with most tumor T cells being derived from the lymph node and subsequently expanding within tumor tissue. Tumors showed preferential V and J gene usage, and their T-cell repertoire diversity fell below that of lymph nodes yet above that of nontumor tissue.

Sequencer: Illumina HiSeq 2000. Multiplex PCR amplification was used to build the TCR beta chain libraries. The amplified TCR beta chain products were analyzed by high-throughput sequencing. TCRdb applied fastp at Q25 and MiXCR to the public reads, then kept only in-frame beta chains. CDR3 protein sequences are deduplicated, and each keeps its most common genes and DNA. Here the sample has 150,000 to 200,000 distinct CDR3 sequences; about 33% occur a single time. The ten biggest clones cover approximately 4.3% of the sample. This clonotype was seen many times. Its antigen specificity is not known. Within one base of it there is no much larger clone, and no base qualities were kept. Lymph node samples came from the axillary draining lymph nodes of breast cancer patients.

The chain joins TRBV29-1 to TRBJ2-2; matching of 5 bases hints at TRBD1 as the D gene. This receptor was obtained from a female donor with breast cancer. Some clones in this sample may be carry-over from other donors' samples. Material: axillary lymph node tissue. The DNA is TGCAGCGTTGAAGACGGACAGAACACCGGGGAGCTGTTTTTT. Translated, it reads CSVEDGQNTGELFF.